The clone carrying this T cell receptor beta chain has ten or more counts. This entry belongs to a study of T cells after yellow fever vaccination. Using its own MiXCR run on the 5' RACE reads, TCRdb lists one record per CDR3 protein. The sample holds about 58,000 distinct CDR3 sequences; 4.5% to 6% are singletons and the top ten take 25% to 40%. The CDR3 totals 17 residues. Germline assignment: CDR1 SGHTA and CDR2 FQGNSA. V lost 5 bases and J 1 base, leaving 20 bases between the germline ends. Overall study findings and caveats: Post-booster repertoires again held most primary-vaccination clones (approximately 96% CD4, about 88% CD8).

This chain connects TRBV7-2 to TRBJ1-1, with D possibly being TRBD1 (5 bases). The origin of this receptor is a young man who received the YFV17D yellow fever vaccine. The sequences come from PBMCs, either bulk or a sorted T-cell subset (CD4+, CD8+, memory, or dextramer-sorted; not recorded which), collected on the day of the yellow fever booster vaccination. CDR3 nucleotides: TGTGCCAGCAGCCGTATTAAGGGGCTATTAGGGAACACTGAAGCTTTCTTT. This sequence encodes CASSRIKGLLGNTEAFF.